This TCR beta chain emerged from a study of T cell changes during pregnancy in multiple sclerosis. This clone was counted once. After removal of 1 base from V and 2 bases from J, the junction contained 7 bases not matched to a gene. The germline V gene has CDR1 SGHRS and CDR2 YFSETQ. The CDR3 covers 17 residues. Profiling relied on immunoSEQ multiplex PCR, and the TCRdb table lists in-frame clones only, not all of them. The sample yields almost 50,000 clones, approximately 93% seen once. The clonotype originates from a female donor with multiple sclerosis, enrolled in a pregnancy study. The input for sequencing was CD4+ T cells from peripheral blood mononuclear cells, taken in the third trimester of pregnancy. V gene TRBV5-1 combines with J gene TRBJ2-1; 9 bases align to TRBD2. The CDR3: CASSLRSAGGTYNEQFF. The CDR3 DNA sequence: TGCGCCAGCAGCTTGCGGTCCGCGGGGGGGACCTACAATGAGCAGTTCTTC.